The clone carrying this TCR beta chain turned up a few times. Its cognate antigen is unknown. This sample stems from a study of T-cell memory formation after mild COVID-19. Background on the study: The two donors had largely donor-specific TCR clusters. Regarding the study as a whole: Clones from the second wave (peaking day 37) had unconfirmed SARS-CoV-2 specificity. Clones contracting day 15 to 85 were balanced CD4/CD8; later expanders leaned CD4+.

After 5'RACE with constant-segment primers, TCR alpha and TCR beta cDNA libraries carrying sample barcodes and UMIs were obtained. TCRdb processed the 5' RACE reads anew with MiXCR; each CDR3 protein has one entry. The table lists around 340,000 distinct CDR3 sequences, around a fifth of them singletons. The CDR3 is made up of 13 amino acids. V lost 8 bases to trimming and J lost 5 bases, with 14 bases between them. Germline CDR1 is SEHNR and CDR2 is FQNEAQ (reference sequence). Input material: PBMCs or a T cell subset sorted from them (not recorded which). This chain connects TRBV7-9 to TRBJ2-3, with D perhaps being TRBD1 or TRBD2 (6 bases each). The receptor was isolated from an adult woman who had mild COVID-19 (a few samples of this study predate the infection). Cell type and time point are not known. CDR3 region: CASGVADRDTQYF. The CDR3 DNA sequence: TGTGCCAGCGGGGTAGCGGACAGAGATACGCAGTATTTT.